This paragraph covers one T cell receptor (beta chain) sequence. There are 16 residues in the CDR3. Germline V gene sequence: CDR1 SNHLY, CDR2 FYNNEI. Trimming removed 5 bases from V and 8 bases from J, with 24 bases in between. Sequencing was performed with immunoSEQ multiplex PCR; in TCRdb, only in-frame clones are kept and a portion is missing. The repertoire holds approximately 100,000 clones, with around 89% as singletons. This specimen comes from a study of identifying expanded T cells in peripheral blood. The specimen was blood. This chain joins TRBV2 and TRBJ1-2; weak D call: TRBD1 (5 bases). This receptor was obtained from a person between 18 and 75 years old in good health. The CDR3 reads CASSPDPWGLNGGYTF. The CDR3 DNA reads as TGTGCCAGCAGTCCCGACCCCTGGGGACTAAACGGAGGCTACACCTTC.